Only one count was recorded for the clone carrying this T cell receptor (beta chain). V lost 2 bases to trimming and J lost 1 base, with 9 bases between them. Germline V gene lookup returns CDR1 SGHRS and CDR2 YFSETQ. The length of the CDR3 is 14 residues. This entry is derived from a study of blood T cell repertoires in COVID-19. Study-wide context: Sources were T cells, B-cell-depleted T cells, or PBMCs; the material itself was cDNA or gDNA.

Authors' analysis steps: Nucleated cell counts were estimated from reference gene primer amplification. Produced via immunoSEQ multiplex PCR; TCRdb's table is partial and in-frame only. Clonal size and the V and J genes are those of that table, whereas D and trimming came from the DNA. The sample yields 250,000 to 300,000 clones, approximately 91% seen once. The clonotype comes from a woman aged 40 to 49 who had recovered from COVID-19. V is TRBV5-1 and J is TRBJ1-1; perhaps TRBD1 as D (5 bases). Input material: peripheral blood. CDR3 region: CASSFQGANTEAFF. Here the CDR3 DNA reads TGCGCCAGCAGCTTTCAAGGGGCGAACACTGAAGCTTTCTTT.